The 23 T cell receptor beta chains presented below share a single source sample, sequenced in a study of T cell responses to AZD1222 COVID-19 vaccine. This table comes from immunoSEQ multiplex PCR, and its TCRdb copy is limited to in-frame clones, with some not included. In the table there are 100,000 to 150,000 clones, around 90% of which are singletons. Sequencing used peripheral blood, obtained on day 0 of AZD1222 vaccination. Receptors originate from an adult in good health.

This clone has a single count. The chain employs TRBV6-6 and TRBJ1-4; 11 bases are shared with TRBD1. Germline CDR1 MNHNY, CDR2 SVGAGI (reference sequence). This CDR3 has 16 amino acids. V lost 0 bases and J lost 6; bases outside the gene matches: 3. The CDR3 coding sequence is TGTGCCAGCAGTTACTCGGGACAGGGGGAAGATGAAAAACTGTTTTTT. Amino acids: CASSYSGQGEDEKLFF.

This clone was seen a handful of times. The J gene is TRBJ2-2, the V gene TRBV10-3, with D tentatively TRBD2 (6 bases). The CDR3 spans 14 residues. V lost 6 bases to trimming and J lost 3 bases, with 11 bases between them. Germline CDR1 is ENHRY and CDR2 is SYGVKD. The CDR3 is CAIRGGLDTGELFF. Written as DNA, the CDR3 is TGTGCCATCAGGGGGGGACTTGACACCGGGGAGCTGTTTTTT.

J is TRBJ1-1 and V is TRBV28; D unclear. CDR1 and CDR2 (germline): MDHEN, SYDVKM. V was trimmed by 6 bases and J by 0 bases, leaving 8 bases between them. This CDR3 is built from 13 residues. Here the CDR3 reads CASRIAMNTEAFF. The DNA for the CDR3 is TGTGCCAGCAGAATTGCCATGAACACTGAAGCTTTCTTT. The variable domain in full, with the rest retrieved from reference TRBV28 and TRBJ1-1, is DVKVTQSSRYLVKRTGEKVFLECVQDMDHENMFWYRQDPGLGLRLIYFSYDVKMKEKGDIPEGYSVSREKKERFSLILESASTNQTSMYLCASRIAMNTEAFFGQGTRLTVV.

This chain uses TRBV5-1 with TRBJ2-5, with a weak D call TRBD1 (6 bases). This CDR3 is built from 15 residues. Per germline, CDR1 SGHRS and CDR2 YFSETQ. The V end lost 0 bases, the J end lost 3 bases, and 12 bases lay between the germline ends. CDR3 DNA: TGCGCCAGCAGCTTGGGAACGGCAGGGGAAGAGACCCAGTACTTC. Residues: CASSLGTAGEETQYF. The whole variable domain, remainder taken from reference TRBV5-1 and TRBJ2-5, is KAGVTQTPRYLIKTRGQQVTLSCSPISGHRSVSWYQQTPGQGLQFLFEYFSETQRNKGNFPGRFSGRQFSNSRSEMNVSTLELGDSALYLCASSLGTAGEETQYFGPGTRLLVL.

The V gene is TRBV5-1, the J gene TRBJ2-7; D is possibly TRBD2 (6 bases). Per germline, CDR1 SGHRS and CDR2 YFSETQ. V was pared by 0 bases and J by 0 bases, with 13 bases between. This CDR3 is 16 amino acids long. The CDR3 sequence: CASSLVSGGDSYEQYF. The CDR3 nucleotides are TGCGCCAGCAGCTTGGTCTCCGGGGGAGACTCCTACGAGCAGTACTTC.

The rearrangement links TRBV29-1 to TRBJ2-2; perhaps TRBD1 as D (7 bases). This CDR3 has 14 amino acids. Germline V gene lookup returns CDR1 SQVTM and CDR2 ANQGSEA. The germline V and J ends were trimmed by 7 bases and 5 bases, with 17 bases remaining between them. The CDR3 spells CSAASQGGTGELFF. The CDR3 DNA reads TGCAGCGCCGCAAGCCAGGGGGGTACCGGGGAGCTGTTTTTT.

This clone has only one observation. The CDR3 spells CASSRGQNYGYTF. The CDR3 DNA is TGTGCCAGTAGTAGGGGGCAGAACTATGGCTACACCTTC. The V gene is TRBV19, the J gene TRBJ1-2; D might be TRBD1 (6 bases). The length of the CDR3 is 13 residues. V lost 4 bases and J 2 bases, leaving 8 bases between the germline ends. CDR1 and CDR2 from the germline V gene are LNHDA and SQIVND (reference sequence).

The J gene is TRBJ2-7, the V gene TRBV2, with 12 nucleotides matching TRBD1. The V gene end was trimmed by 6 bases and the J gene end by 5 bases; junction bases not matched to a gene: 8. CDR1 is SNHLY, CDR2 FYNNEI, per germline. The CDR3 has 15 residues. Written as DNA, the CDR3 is TGTGCCAGCAGCAATCGGGACAGGGGGCCCCACGAGCAGTACTTC. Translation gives CASSNRDRGPHEQYF.

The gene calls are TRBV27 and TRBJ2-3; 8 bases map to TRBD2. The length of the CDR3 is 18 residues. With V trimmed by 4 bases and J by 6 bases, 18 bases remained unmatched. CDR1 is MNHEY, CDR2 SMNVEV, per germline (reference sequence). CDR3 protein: CASSSSGGTGFVMDTQYF. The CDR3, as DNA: TGTGCCAGCAGTTCCTCGGGGGGGACGGGTTTTGTGATGGATACGCAGTATTTT.

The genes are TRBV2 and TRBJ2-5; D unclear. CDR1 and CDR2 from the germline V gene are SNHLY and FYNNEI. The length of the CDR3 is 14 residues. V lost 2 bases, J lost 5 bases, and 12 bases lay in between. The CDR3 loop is CASSESTGRETQYF. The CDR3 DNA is TGTGCCAGCAGTGAATCGACCGGGCGGGAGACCCAGTACTTC.

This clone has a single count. The CDR3 DNA follows: TGCGCCAGCAGCCCCACCGGGACAGGGGTCACTGAAGCTTTCTTT. Translation: CASSPTGTGVTEAFF. The chain combines TRBV4-1 with TRBJ1-1, with 10 bases aligning to TRBD1. CDR1 and CDR2 (germline): MGHRA, YSYEKL. Germline trimming cut 4 bases from V and 4 bases from J; bases unmatched to any gene: 6. This CDR3 comprises 15 residues.

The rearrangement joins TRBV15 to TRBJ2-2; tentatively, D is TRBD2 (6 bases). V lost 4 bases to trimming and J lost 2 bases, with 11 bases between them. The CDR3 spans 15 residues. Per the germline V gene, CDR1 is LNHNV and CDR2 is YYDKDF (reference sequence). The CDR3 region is CATSTLGGNTGELFF. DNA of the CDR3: TGTGCCACCAGCACCTTGGGGGGTAACACCGGGGAGCTGTTTTTT.

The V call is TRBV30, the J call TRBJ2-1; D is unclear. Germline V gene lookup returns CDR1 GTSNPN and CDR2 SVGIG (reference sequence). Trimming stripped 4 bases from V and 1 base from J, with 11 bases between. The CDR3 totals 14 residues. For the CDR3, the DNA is TGTGCCTGGACGCAGGTTCCTTCCTACAATGAGCAGTTCTTC. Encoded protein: CAWTQVPSYNEQFF.

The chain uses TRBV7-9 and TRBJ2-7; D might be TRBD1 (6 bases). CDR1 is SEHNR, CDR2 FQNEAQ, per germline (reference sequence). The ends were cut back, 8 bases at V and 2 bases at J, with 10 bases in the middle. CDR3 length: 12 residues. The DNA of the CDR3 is TGTGCCAGCTGGAAGGGGGCCTACGAGCAGTACTTC. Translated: CASWKGAYEQYF.

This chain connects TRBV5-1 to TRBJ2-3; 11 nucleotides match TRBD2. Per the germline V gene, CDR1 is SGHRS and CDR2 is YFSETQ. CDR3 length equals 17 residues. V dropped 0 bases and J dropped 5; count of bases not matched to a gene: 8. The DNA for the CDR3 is TGCGCCAGCAGCTTGGCCGGGCTAGCGGGGGGAATAGATACGCAGTATTTT. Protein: CASSLAGLAGGIDTQYF. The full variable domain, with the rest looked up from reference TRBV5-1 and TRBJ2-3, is KAGVTQTPRYLIKTRGQQVTLSCSPISGHRSVSWYQQTPGQGLQFLFEYFSETQRNKGNFPGRFSGRQFSNSRSEMNVSTLELGDSALYLCASSLAGLAGGIDTQYFGPGTRLTVL.

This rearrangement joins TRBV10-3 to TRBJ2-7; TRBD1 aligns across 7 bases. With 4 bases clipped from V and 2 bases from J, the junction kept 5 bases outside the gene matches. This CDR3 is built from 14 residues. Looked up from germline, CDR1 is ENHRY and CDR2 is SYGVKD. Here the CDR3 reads CAISAGQAAYEQYF. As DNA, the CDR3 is TGTGCCATCAGTGCAGGACAGGCAGCCTACGAGCAGTACTTC.

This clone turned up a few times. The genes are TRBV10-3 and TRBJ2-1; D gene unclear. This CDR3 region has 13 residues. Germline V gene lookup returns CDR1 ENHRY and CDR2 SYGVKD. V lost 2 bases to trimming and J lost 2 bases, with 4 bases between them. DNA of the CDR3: TGTGCCATCAGTGAGCAACCCTACAATGAGCAGTTCTTC. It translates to CAISEQPYNEQFF.

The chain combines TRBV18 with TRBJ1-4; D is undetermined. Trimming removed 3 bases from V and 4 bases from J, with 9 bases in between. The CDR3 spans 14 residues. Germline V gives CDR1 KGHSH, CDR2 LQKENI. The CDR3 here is CASSPRSVNEKLFF. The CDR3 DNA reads TGTGCCAGCTCACCGCGCAGCGTTAATGAAAAACTGTTTTTT.

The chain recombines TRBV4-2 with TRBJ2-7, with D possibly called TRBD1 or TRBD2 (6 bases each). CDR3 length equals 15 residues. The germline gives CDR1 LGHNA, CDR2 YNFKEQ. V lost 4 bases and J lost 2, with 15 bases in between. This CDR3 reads CASSPGGSWAYEQYF. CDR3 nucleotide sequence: TGTGCCAGCAGCCCCGGGGGCTCCTGGGCCTACGAGCAGTACTTC.

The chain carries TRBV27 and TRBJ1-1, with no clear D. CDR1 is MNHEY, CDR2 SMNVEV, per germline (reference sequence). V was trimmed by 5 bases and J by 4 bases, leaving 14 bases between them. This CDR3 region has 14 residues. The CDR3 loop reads CASSPTNGITEAFF. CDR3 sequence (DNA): TGTGCCAGCAGTCCCACGAACGGGATCACTGAAGCTTTCTTT.

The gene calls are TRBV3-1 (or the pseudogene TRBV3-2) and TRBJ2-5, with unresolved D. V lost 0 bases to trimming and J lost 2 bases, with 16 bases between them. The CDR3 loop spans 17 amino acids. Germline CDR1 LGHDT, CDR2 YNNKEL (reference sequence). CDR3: CASSQDRKGADQETQYF. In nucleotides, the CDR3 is TGTGCCAGCAGCCAAGATCGTAAGGGCGCAGATCAAGAGACCCAGTACTTC.

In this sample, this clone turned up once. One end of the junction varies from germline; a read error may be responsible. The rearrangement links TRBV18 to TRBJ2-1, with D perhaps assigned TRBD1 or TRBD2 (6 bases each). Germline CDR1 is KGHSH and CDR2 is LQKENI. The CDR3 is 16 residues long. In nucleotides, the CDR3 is TGTGCCAGCTCCCCACGAACAGGGAGGATTTTCGGGGAGCAGTTCTTC. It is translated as CASSPRTGRIFGEQFF.

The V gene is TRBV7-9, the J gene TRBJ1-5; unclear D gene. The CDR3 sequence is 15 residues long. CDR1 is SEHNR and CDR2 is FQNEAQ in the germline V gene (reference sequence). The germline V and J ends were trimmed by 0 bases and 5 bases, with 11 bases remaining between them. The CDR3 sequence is CASSLAVEDYQPQHF. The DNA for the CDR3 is TGTGCCAGCAGCTTAGCGGTAGAGGATTATCAGCCCCAGCATTTT.